Following are 8 T cell receptor beta chains from one sample sequenced in a study of T cells in Graves' hyperthyroidism and ophthalmopathy (dated by TCRdb to the late 2010s). Library generation was performed with multiplex PCR. The data were produced on an Illumina HiSeq 2000. Amplification of TCR beta CDR3 regions was carried out from RNA transcripts. The first round of RT-PCR for the TCR CDR3 was performed with the HTBI primer set and the Qiagen OneStep RT-PCR kit. TCRdb reran the public reads through fastp at Q25 and MiXCR, keeping productive beta chains. Each CDR3 protein appears once, grouped with its most common genes and DNA. In this sample the table shows roughly 500,000 distinct CDR3 sequences, over 45% of which occur a single time. The top ten clones comprise about two fifths of the sample. The sample comprised peripheral blood or thyroid tissue (not recorded which). These TCRs come from an adult woman with Graves' disease, either hyperthyroidism or ophthalmopathy (not recorded which).

The chain couples TRBV2 to TRBJ1-5; no clear D. The CDR3 sequence is 13 residues long. Germline loops: CDR1 SNHLY, CDR2 FYNNEI. V was pared by 5 bases and J by 5 bases, with 10 bases between. As DNA, the CDR3 is TGTGCCAGCAGTTACAGTATCTATCAGCCCCAGCATTTT. Translated: CASSYSIYQPQHF. Full variable domain (missing parts from reference TRBV2 and TRBJ1-5): EPEVTQTPSHQVTQMGQEVILRCVPISNHLYFYWYRQILGQKVEFLVSFYNNEISEKSEIFDDQFSVERPDGSNFTLKIRSTKLEDSAMYFCASSYSIYQPQHFGDGTRLSIL.

The J gene is TRBJ1-2, the V gene TRBV11-2; 11 nucleotides align to TRBD1. V trimming: 8 bases; J trimming: 6 bases; junction bases outside the gene matches: 14. The V gene's germline CDR1 is SGHAT and CDR2 FQNNGV. This CDR3 contains 16 residues. CDR3 in DNA: TGTGCCAGCTTCCTCGGGACAGGGGGTCACACCGATGGCTACACCTTC. It is translated as CASFLGTGGHTDGYTF.

A remark on this clonotype: One end of the junction varies from germline; a read error may be responsible. The chain has TRBV15 and TRBJ2-6; D is perhaps TRBD1 (6 bases). Germline V CDR1 and CDR2: LNHNV, YYDKDF (reference sequence). The CDR3 length is 15 residues. CDR3: CATSRDIQGGNVLTF. CDR3 DNA sequence: TGTGCCACCAGCAGAGATATTCAAGGGGGCAACGTCCTGACTTTC.

This clonotype was counted many times. This sequence joins TRBV5-1 and TRBJ2-5; D is perhaps TRBD2 (6 bases). The CDR3 length is 16 residues. V was pared by 2 bases and J by 4 bases, with 18 bases between. Per germline, CDR1 SGHRS and CDR2 YFSETQ. For the CDR3, the DNA is TGCGCCAGCAGCTTTGGAGGGAGCGCACGGGGAGAGACCCAGTACTTC. It codes for CASSFGGSARGETQYF.

This chain connects TRBV19 to TRBJ1-5; tentatively, D is TRBD1 (6 bases). Per germline, CDR1 LNHDA and CDR2 SQIVND (reference sequence). The CDR3 loop spans 15 amino acids. The ends were cut back, 5 bases at V and 11 bases at J, with 22 bases in the middle. CDR3 nucleotide sequence: TGTGCCAGTAGTTCCACCACAGGGATGGGGGAGACCCAGCATTTT. This gives the protein CASSSTTGMGETQHF.

This clonotype was detected a few times. The CDR3 region has the DNA TGTGCCACCAGTGATACCAATCAGCCCCAGCATTTT. Translating it yields CATSDTNQPQHF. This chain connects TRBV24-1 to TRBJ1-5; D gene unclear. Germline V CDR1 and CDR2: KGHDR, SFDVKD. The CDR3 runs to 12 residues. With 3 bases removed from V and 3 bases from J, the gap between germline ends came to 2 bases.

Many counts were recorded for this clonotype. The chain has TRBV2 and TRBJ1-1; tentative D call: TRBD1 (6 bases). Trimming cost V 10 bases and J 1 base, with 13 bases left between them. The CDR3 runs to 13 residues. Germline V lookup: CDR1 SNHLY, CDR2 FYNNEI. CDR3 residues: CATNRQENTEAFF. DNA for the CDR3: TGTGCCACCAATCGACAGGAGAACACTGAAGCTTTCTTT.

This clonotype was found once. In DNA, the CDR3 is TGTGCCACCAGCCCCCCCGGGACTAGCGGTATCTACGAGCAGTACTTC. This sequence encodes CATSPPGTSGIYEQYF. The chain has TRBV15 and TRBJ2-7; 11 positions match TRBD2. Germline CDR1 LNHNV, CDR2 YYDKDF (reference sequence). J was trimmed by 3 bases and V by 5 bases; bases with no gene match: 9. This CDR3 is built from 16 residues.